This TCR beta chain appears in the sequencing data of a study of blood T cells in healthy people across ages. Study findings and constraints: Whereas aged donors had fewer naive CD4+ cells, long-lived donors had more of them and higher diversity. Estimates based on one million T cells were treated as lower bounds.

PCR was performed a second time for about 6 to 12 cycles using a sample-barcoded 5' primer and a J-beta primer mix. There were at least 3 million CDR3-containing paired-end reads obtained from each sample. TCRdb fed the 5' RACE reads into MiXCR, producing one record per CDR3 protein. The data show 500,000 to 700,000 distinct CDR3 sequences, with roughly 30% seen just once and 15% to 18% held by the top ten. This CDR3 region has 14 residues. V lost 4 bases and J lost 7; bases outside the gene matches: 9. CDR1 is GTSNPN, CDR2 SVGIG, per germline (reference sequence). Approximately 9 milliliters was the volume of peripheral blood drawn from each donor. This clonotype was counted a single time. Its antigen is still unknown.

The TCR originated in a woman over 75 in good health. This sequence joins TRBV30 and TRBJ1-2; 10 bases line up with TRBD1. The sample comprised blood. CDR3 sequence (DNA): TGTGCCTGGAATCTGGGACAGGGGATGGGTGGCTACACCTTC. Protein: CAWNLGQGMGGYTF.